The TCR beta chain under discussion was sequenced for a study of CD8 T cells in ankylosing spondylitis. TCRdb recomputed calls from the 5' RACE reads with MiXCR, one row per CDR3 protein. The sample includes just over 350,000 distinct CDR3 sequences, 20% to 25% seen only once; the top ten take less than 15%. The CDR3 runs to 16 residues. With V trimmed by 5 bases and J by 3 bases, 9 bases remained unmatched. This TCR was recovered from a male donor with ankylosing spondylitis or in good health (not recorded which). The genes are TRBV12-3 or TRBV12-4 and TRBJ2-7; 11 bases line up with TRBD2. Sequencing was done on a sample of blood, either unsorted or a sorted T cell fraction (not recorded which). Here the CDR3 DNA reads TGTGCCAGCAGTCCTGGGACTAGCGGCCACAACTACGAGCAGTACTTC. Translating gives CASSPGTSGHNYEQYF.